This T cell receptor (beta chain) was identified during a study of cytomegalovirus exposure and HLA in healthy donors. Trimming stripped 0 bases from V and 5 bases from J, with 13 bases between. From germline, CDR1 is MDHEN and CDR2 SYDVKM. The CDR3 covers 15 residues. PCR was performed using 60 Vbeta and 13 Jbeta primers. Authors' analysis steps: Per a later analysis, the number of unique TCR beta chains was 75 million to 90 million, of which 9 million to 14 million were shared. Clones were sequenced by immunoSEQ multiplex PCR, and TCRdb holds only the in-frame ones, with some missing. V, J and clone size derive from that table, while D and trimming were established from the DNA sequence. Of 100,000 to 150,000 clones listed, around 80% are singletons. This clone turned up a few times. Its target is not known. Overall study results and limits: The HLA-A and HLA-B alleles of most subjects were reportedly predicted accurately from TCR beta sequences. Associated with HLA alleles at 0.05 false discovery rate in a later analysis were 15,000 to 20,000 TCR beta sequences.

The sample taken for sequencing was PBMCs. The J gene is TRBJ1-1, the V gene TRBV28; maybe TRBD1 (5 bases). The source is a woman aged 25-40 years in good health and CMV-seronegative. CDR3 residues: CASSLWGKGSTEAFF. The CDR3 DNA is TGTGCCAGCAGTTTATGGGGTAAGGGGTCGACTGAAGCTTTCTTT.